These T cell receptor beta chains were read from a single sample in a study of OX40 agonist ivuxolimab in advanced cancers. Profiled with immunoSEQ multiplex PCR; TCRdb holds only in-frame clones, not every one. The sample lists 55,000 to 70,000 clones, approximately 82% occurring once. This material consisted of CD4+ or CD8+ T cells sorted from blood, taken in a trial of the OX40 agonist ivuxolimab. All receptors derive from an adult with an advanced solid tumor such as melanoma, head and neck, liver or kidney cancer. The CDR3 runs from the conserved cysteine through the conserved F or W. D genes are given only for firm matches. Part of the rows lack a size; the others show once, few, many or a class for expanded clones.

TRBJ2-7,NA,TRBV6-1,NA,TGTGCCAGCAGTGTTACCAGCTTGCAGAGCTCCTACGAGCAGTACTTC,CASSVTSLQSSYEQYF
TRBJ1-3,NA,TRBV6-1,NA,TGTGCCAGCAGCGAACTGGACGCAGGGGTAGGAAACACCATATATTTT,CASSELDAGVGNTIYF
TRBJ2-7,NA,TRBV20-1,TRBD2,TGCAGTGCCCTAGCGGATCACGAGCAGTACTTC,CSALADHEQYF
TRBJ2-2,NA,TRBV7-2,NA,TGTGCCAGCAGCTTAGGCACCGGGGAGCTGTTTTTT,CASSLGTGELFF
TRBJ1-2,NA,TRBV9,TRBD1,TGTGCCAGCAGCGCAAATATCGGTCCTCCAGACCGGGACAGGGGAGCGGTTTATTATGGCTACACCTTC,CASSANIGPPDRDRGAVYYGYTF
TRBJ1-5,NA,TRBV10-2,NA,TGCGCCAGCAGTGATTCGGGGGCCTTCAATCAGCCCCAGCATTTT,CASSDSGAFNQPQHF
TRBJ1-3,NA,TRBV7-2,NA,TGTGCCAGCAGCTTCAACTCTGGAAACACCATATATTTT,CASSFNSGNTIYF
TRBJ1-3,NA,TRBV6-1,NA,TGTGCCAGCAGTGAAAGTTGGGATAACACCATATATTTT,CASSESWDNTIYF
TRBJ2-5,NA,TRBV6-1,TRBD1,TGTGCCAGCAGCATCCAGGGACAGAGCCAAGAGACCCAGTACTTC,CASSIQGQSQETQYF
TRBJ2-3,NA,TRBV7-9,NA,TGTGCCAGCAGCCGGGCCAGCGGCACAGATACGCAGTATTTT,CASSRASGTDTQYF
TRBJ2-1,NA,TRBV2,TRBD2,TGTGCCAGCAGAGGGACTAGCTCCTACAATGAGCAGTTCTTC,CASRGTSSYNEQFF
TRBJ2-7,NA,TRBV28,TRBD1,TGTGCCACTGAGGACAGGGGAATCGCCTACGAGCAATACTTC,CATEDRGIAYEQYF
TRBJ1-6,NA,TRBV6-6,NA,TGTGCCAGCAGTCCTCCACGGGCGGGAATTTCACCCCTCCACTTT,CASSPPRAGISPLHF
TRBJ2-1,NA,TRBV29-1,TRBD2,TGCAGCGTAGTCTTGACTAGCGGATCATACAATGAGCAGTTCTTC,CSVVLTSGSYNEQFF
TRBJ2-7,NA,TRBV30,NA,TGTGCCTGGAGTGTACAGGCGACCTACGAGCAGTACTTC,CAWSVQATYEQYF
TRBJ2-7,NA,TRBV30,NA,TGTGCCTGGAGTGCCGGGACGGACTACGAGCAGTACTTC,CAWSAGTDYEQYF
TRBJ2-3,NA,TRBV7-9,TRBD2,TGTGCCAGCAGCTCCCGGGAGGGGGGCACAGATACGCAGTATTTT,CASSSREGGTDTQYF
TRBJ2-1,once,TRBV7-9,NA,TGTGCCAGCAGCTTAGCAGCAGAGGCTTACAATGAGCAGTTCTTC,CASSLAAEAYNEQFF
TRBJ2-5,once,TRBV7-6,NA,TGTGCCAGCAGCTCCTCGGGACATTTTACCGAGACCCAGTACTTC,CASSSSGHFTETQYF
TRBJ2-1,NA,TRBV27,TRBD2,TGTGCCAGCAGTTTACCCGGGGGGGTGAGAGTGAGTGAGCAGTTCTTC,CASSLPGGVRVSEQFF
TRBJ1-1,NA,TRBV28,NA,TGTGCCAGCAGTTTATTTGACAGGCCGAACACTGAAGCTTTCTTT,CASSLFDRPNTEAFF
TRBJ2-3,NA,TRBV10-2,TRBD2,TGCGCCAGCAGTGTGGTTAGCGGGGTCACAGATACGCAGTATTTT,CASSVVSGVTDTQYF
TRBJ2-5,once,TRBV27,NA,TGTGCCAGCAGGGGGGACGTCCAAGAGACCCAGTACTTC,CASRGDVQETQYF
TRBJ2-2,NA,TRBV5-1,TRBD2,TGCGCCAGCAGCGTGAGCGGGAGGGCCGGCACCGGGGAGCTGTTTTTT,CASSVSGRAGTGELFF
TRBJ2-6,NA,TRBV15,NA,TGTGCCACCAGCAGAGTAGGCAGCTCTGGGGCCAACGTCCTGACTTTC,CATSRVGSSGANVLTF
TRBJ1-5,NA,TRBV9,NA,TGTGCCAGCAGCCGGAAAGGAGGGGACAATCAGCCCCAGCATTTT,CASSRKGGDNQPQHF
TRBJ1-1,few,TRBV15,TRBD1,TGTGCCACCAGCAGAACCCGCCAGGGGGGTACTGAAGCTTTCTTT,CATSRTRQGGTEAFF
TRBJ2-3,NA,TRBV25-1,NA,TGTGCCAGCAGTGAATATAGTCCGTCAGATACGCAGTATTTT,CASSEYSPSDTQYF
TRBJ2-1,NA,TRBV7-6,NA,TGTGCCAGCAGCTTCAGGGGTGGGAATGAGCAGTTCTTC,CASSFRGGNEQFF
TRBJ2-7,NA,TRBV5-5,TRBD1,TGTGCCAGCAGCTTGGAATGGGGGGACAGGGGGCCGGGCGAGCAGTACTTC,CASSLEWGDRGPGEQYF
TRBJ1-2,NA,TRBV4-2,TRBD1,TGTGCCAGCAGCCAACCGACAGGGTTTGACTATGGCTACACCTTC,CASSQPTGFDYGYTF
TRBJ2-7,NA,TRBV2,TRBD1,TGTGCCAGCAGTGATTTCCCAGGGGGCACCTACGAGCAGTACTTC,CASSDFPGGTYEQYF
TRBJ2-3,NA,TRBV19,TRBD2,TGTGCCAGTAGTCGCGGGGAGGGAACAGATACGCAGTATTTT,CASSRGEGTDTQYF
TRBJ2-2,NA,TRBV5-1,NA,TGCGCCAGCAGCTGGACCATAGACACCGGGGAGCTGTTTTTT,CASSWTIDTGELFF
TRBJ2-3,NA,TRBV27,TRBD2,TGTGCCAGCAGCCCTAGGCCGGGACTAGCGATCACAGATACGCAGTATTTT,CASSPRPGLAITDTQYF
TRBJ2-3,NA,TRBV18,NA,TGTGCCAGCTCACCGGCAGGGAGCGCAGATACGCAGTATTTT,CASSPAGSADTQYF
TRBJ2-7,medium-sized,TRBV7-9,TRBD2,TGTGCCAGCAGCCCCATGGGTCGGGAGGGGATTGACGAGCAGTACTTC,CASSPMGREGIDEQYF
TRBJ1-4,NA,TRBV19,NA,TGTGCCAGTAGTATCTTATCAACTAATGAAAAACTGTTTTTT,CASSILSTNEKLFF
TRBJ1-5,NA,TRBV10-3,NA,TGTGCCATCAGTGATGGTAGGGCGGGTCAGCCCCAGCATTTT,CAISDGRAGQPQHF
TRBJ2-3,NA,TRBV30,NA,TGTGCCTGGAGTAGACGGCAGGGCACAGATACGCAGTATTTT,CAWSRRQGTDTQYF
TRBJ2-5,once,TRBV2,TRBD1,TGTGCCAGCAGGGGACAGGGGGCTCGGGAGACCCAGTACTTC,CASRGQGARETQYF
TRBJ2-1,NA,TRBV19,NA,TGTGCCAGTAGTATTGGGGTCGCCTACAATGAGCAGTTCTTC,CASSIGVAYNEQFF
TRBJ1-1,NA,TRBV18,NA,TGTGCCAGCTCACCGGGACAGAACACTGAAGCTTTCTTT,CASSPGQNTEAFF
TRBJ1-5,NA,TRBV5-5,NA,TGTGCCAGCAGCTTGGCGTCAGGTCCCTCCAATCAGCCCCAGCATTTT,CASSLASGPSNQPQHF
TRBJ1-1,NA,TRBV28,NA,TGTGCCAGCAGTTACCCTGGACAGTCGGGTGGTGAAGCTTTCTTT,CASSYPGQSGGEAFF
TRBJ2-1,NA,TRBV9,TRBD2,TGTGCCAGCAGCGTGGGGGTGGGACTAGCTGGCAATGAGCAGTTCTTC,CASSVGVGLAGNEQFF